A selection of T cell receptor beta chains follows, all from one sample in a study of identical twins. TCRdb re-derived calls from the 5' RACE reads in MiXCR, one entry per CDR3 protein. The repertoire holds more than 400,000 distinct CDR3 sequences, 12% to 15% seen once, with 0.44% in the top ten. These sequences were also reported in another study, on yellow fever vaccine responses in identical twins.

Material for sequencing was CD4+ T cells sorted from blood. The receptor set was obtained from a woman aged 18-30 years in good health. Both conserved end residues are part of each CDR3. The D gene is left open where the match is weak. Rows may omit the clone size; those that give it use once, few, many or a size class.

TGCGCCAGCAGCAAGGACAGGGCTAGGGCAGATACGCAGTATTTT CASSKDRARADTQYF TRBD1 TRBJ2-3 TRBV5-1 .
TGTGCCAGCAGCGGAACCGGGTATAGCAATCAGCCCCAGCATTTT CASSGTGYSNQPQHF . TRBJ1-5 TRBV6-1 .
TGTGCCAGCAGCCAGGGGCTGGGGCTAGCGGGGGCAGATACGCAGTATTTT CASSQGLGLAGADTQYF TRBD2 TRBJ2-3 TRBV3-1 .
TGTGCCAGCAGCTCTCCCATCGGACAAGGCAGGTTTATGGGTGGCTACACCTTC CASSSPIGQGRFMGGYTF . TRBJ1-2 TRBV11-2 .
TGTGCCAGCAGTGAAGAGGGGGGCCAGCCCCAGCATTTT CASSEEGGQPQHF . TRBJ1-5 TRBV2 few
TGTGCCAGCAGCCACCCCTTGGGGGGCGGGAGGGCCGAGCAGTACTTC CASSHPLGGGRAEQYF TRBD2 TRBJ2-7 TRBV7-8 .
TGTGCCAGCAGTTACCGGACGGCCTTAACCGGGGAGCTGTTTTTT CASSYRTALTGELFF . TRBJ2-2 TRBV28 .
TGTGCCAGCAGTTACATAAACTCTGGGGCCAACGTCCTGACTTTC CASSYINSGANVLTF . TRBJ2-6 TRBV7-2 many
TGTGCCAGCAGCGGAGGACTAGCGGGGGGCACAGATACGCAGTATTTT CASSGGLAGGTDTQYF TRBD2 TRBJ2-3 TRBV5-5 many
TGCGCCAGCAGCTTGACGGCAACAGGGGGCACCGGGGAGCTGTTTTTT CASSLTATGGTGELFF TRBD1 TRBJ2-2 TRBV5-1 .
TGTGCCAGCACCTCTAGGTCCGGGGAGCTGTTTTTT CASTSRSGELFF . TRBJ2-2 TRBV12-3/TRBV12-4 few
TGCGCCAGCAGCCCGGGACTAGCGGGAGCCAACGAGCAGTACTTC CASSPGLAGANEQYF TRBD2 TRBJ2-7 TRBV5-1 .
TGTGCCAGCAATCAGGGAGGGCACACTGAAGCTTTCTTT CASNQGGHTEAFF . TRBJ1-1 TRBV12-3/TRBV12-4 many
TGTGCCAGCAGCTTGAAGGGTCCCTATGGCTACACCTTC CASSLKGPYGYTF . TRBJ1-2 TRBV5-6 .
TGTGCCAGCAGCTTCACCGACAGGGGGGGAAACACCATATATTTT CASSFTDRGGNTIYF TRBD1 TRBJ1-3 TRBV7-9 .
TGCAGTGCTAGAGTGGGACGGAACACTGAAGCTTTCTTT CSARVGRNTEAFF . TRBJ1-1 TRBV20-1 .
TGTGCCAGCAGTCGCGACAGGGGTTCTGGCTACACCTTC CASSRDRGSGYTF TRBD1 TRBJ1-2 TRBV7-6 few
TGTGCCAGCAGAGGAGCGGGGGGTACGCAGTATTTT CASRGAGGTQYF TRBD2 TRBJ2-3 TRBV9 few
TGCGCCAGCAGCTTGGGTGGACTAGCGGGAGCCCTTGCGGCCAATGAGCAGTTCTTC CASSLGGLAGALAANEQFF TRBD2 TRBJ2-1 TRBV5-1 .
TGTGCCAGCAGCGCCCAGGTCGGCGGCACTGAAGCTTTCTTT CASSAQVGGTEAFF . TRBJ1-1 TRBV12-3/TRBV12-4 few
TGTGCCAGCAGCCAAGACGTAAAGGGCGACGCGCAGTATTTT CASSQDVKGDAQYF . TRBJ2-3 TRBV3-1 few
TGTGCCAGCAGCGTGGGACAGGGGGCGATCGGGGAGCTGTTTTTT CASSVGQGAIGELFF TRBD1 TRBJ2-2 TRBV11-2 .
TGTGCCAGCAGCTTAGCGGTAGCCCCCTTGAATACGCAGTATTTT CASSLAVAPLNTQYF . TRBJ2-3 TRBV11-3 once